This T cell receptor (beta chain) was captured by sequencing in a study of blood T cells in healthy people across ages. This clonotype was seen more than once but under ten times. Its antigen is currently unknown. Next came a second PCR, run for about 7 to 12 cycles, which used a sample-barcoded 5' primer along with a J-beta primer mix. TCRdb re-called the 5' RACE reads through MiXCR, storing one row per CDR3 protein. The data contain about 1.1 million distinct CDR3 sequences, less than 45% of them singletons. Findings and caveats of the study: Roughly linear age-related decline in beta diversity appeared, significant by age around 42.

Donors ranged from about 6 to 90 years old and were healthy Caucasians in Russia. Per germline, CDR1 SNHLY and CDR2 FYNNEI. CDR3 size: 13 residues. Trimming stripped 8 bases from V and 1 base from J, with 11 bases between. The sequence was collected from a man aged 18-30 years in good health. This rearrangement joins TRBV2 to TRBJ1-2, with a possible D match to TRBD1 (5 bases). The sequenced sample consisted of blood. The chain's CDR3 is CASLRGFNYGYTF. Written as DNA, the CDR3 is TGTGCCAGCCTACGGGGGTTTAACTATGGCTACACCTTC. The complete variable domain, with remaining parts taken from reference TRBV2 and TRBJ1-2, reads EPEVTQTPSHQVTQMGQEVILRCVPISNHLYFYWYRQILGQKVEFLVSFYNNEISEKSEIFDDQFSVERPDGSNFTLKIRSTKLEDSAMYFCASLRGFNYGYTFGSGTRLTVV.